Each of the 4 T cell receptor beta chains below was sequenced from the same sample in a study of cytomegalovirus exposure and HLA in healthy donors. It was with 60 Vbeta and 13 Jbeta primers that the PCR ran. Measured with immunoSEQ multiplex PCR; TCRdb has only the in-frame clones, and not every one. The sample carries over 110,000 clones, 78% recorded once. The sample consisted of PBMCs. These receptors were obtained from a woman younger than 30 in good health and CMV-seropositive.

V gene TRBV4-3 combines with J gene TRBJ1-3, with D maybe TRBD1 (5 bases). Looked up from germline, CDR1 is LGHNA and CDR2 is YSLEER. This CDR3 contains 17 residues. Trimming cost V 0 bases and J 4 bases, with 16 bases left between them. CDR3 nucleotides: TGCGCCAGCAGCCAAGAATTTAGGCAGGGCGCGGGAAACACCATATATTTT. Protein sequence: CASSQEFRQGAGNTIYF.

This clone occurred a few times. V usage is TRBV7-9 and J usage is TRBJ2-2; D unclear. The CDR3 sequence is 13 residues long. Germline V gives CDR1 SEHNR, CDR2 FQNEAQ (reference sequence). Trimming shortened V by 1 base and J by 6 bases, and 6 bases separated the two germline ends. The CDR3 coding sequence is TGTGCCAGCAGCTTAGACATCCCCGGGGAGCTGTTTTTT. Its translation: CASSLDIPGELFF. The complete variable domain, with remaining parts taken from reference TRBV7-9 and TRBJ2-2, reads DTGVSQNPRHKITKRGQNVTFRCDPISEHNRLYWYRQTLGQGPEFLTYFQNEAQLEKSRLLSDRFSAERPKGSFSTLEIQRTEQGDSAMYLCASSLDIPGELFFGEGSRLTVL.

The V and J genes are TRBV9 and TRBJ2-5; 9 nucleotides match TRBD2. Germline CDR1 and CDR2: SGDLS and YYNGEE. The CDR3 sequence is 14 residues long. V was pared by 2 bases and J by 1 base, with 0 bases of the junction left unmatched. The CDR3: CASSVGLAQETQYF. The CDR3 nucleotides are TGTGCCAGCAGCGTGGGACTAGCCCAAGAGACCCAGTACTTC.

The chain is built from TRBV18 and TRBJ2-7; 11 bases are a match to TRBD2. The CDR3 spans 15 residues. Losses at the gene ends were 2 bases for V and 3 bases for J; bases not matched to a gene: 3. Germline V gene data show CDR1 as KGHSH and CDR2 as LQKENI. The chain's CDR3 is CASSPSGTSGYEQYF. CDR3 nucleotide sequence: TGTGCCAGCTCACCATCGGGGACTAGCGGCTACGAGCAGTACTTC.